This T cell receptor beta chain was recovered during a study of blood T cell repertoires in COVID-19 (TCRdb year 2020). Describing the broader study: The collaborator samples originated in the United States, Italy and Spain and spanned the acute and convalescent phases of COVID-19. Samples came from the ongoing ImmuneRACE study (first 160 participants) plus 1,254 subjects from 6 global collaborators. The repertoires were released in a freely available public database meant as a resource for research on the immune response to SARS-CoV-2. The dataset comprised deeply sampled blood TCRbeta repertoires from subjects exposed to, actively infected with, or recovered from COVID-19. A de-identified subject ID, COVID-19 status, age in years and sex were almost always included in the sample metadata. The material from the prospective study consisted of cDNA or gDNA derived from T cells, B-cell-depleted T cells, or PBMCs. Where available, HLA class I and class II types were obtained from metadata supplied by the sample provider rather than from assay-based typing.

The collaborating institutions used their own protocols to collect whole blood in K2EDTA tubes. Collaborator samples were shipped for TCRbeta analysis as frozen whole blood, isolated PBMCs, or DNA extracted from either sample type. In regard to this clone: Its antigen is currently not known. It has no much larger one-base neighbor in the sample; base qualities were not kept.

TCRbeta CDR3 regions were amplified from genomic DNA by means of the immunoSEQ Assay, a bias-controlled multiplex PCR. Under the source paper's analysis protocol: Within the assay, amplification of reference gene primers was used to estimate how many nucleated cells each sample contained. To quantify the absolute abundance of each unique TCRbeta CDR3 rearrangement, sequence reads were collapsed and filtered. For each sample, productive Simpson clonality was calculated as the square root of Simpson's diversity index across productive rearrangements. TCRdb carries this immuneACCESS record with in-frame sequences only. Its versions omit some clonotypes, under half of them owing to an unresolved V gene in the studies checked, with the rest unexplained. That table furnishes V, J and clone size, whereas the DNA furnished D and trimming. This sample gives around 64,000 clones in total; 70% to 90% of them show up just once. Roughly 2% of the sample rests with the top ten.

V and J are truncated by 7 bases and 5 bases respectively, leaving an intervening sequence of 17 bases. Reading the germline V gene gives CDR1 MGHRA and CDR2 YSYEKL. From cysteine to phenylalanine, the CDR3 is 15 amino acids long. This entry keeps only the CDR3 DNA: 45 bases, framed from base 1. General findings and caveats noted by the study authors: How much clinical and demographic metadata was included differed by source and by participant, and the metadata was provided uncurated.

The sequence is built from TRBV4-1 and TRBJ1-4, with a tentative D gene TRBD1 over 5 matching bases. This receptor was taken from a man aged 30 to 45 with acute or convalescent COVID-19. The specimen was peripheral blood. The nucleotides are TGCGCCAGCAAACTAACAGGTCTGGGAAATGAAAAACTGTTTTTT. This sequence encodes CASKLTGLGNEKLFF.